Listed below are T cell receptor beta chains from one sample, sequenced in a study of CD8+ T cells in alopecia areata. Using immunoSEQ multiplex PCR, the repertoire was profiled, and TCRdb retains in-frame clones only, with some absent. This table has roughly 140,000 clones, around four fifths appearing once. Here the sequenced sample was CD8+ T cells sorted from blood, taken at week 4, from a patient treated with tofacitinib. The receptors derive from a human donor with alopecia areata. Both conserved end residues are part of each CDR3. The order of the fields is D gene, J gene, V gene, clone size, CDR3 DNA, CDR3 protein. D genes are given only for firm matches. Only part of the rows carry a size: once, few, many, or a class if the clone is expanded.

>.|TRBJ2-1|TRBV29-1|.
TGCAGCGTGAGTTATGAGCAGTTCTTC
CSVSYEQFF
>.|TRBJ2-5|TRBV5-1|.
TGCGCCAGCAGCTTGTCAGGGGCTCCAGAGGCCCAGTACTTC
CASSLSGAPEAQYF
>TRBD1|TRBJ2-7|TRBV6-5|.
TGTGCCAGCACAGTGAATAGGGGGCAATCCTACGAGCAGTACTTC
CASTVNRGQSYEQYF
>TRBD1|TRBJ2-5|TRBV27|.
TGTGCCAGCAGTCCCTTCCGGGGACAGCAAGAGACCCAGTACTTC
CASSPFRGQQETQYF
>TRBD1|TRBJ1-1|TRBV7-9|.
TGTGCCAGCAGCTTCCAGGGGGCCGAGGACACTGAAGCTTTCTTT
CASSFQGAEDTEAFF
>TRBD1|TRBJ1-1|TRBV2|.
TGTGCCAGCAGTGAAGCGCGGACAGGGACCTACACTGAAGCTTTCTTT
CASSEARTGTYTEAFF
>TRBD2|TRBJ2-1|TRBV19|.
TGTGCCAGTAGTTGGGAGGGCATGGACGAGCAGTTCTTC
CASSWEGMDEQFF
>.|TRBJ2-7|TRBV9|.
TGTGCCAGCAGCGCCGAGACGGGGACCTCCTACGAGCAGTACTTC
CASSAETGTSYEQYF
>TRBD1|TRBJ2-1|TRBV9|.
TGTGCCAGCAGCCTAGGGACAGGTAGGAGCTCCTACAATGAGCAGTTCTTC
CASSLGTGRSSYNEQFF
>.|TRBJ2-7|TRBV29-1|.
TGCAGCGTTGAAGAGGCCCTGTCGGGGGACCCCTACGAGCAGTACTTC
CSVEEALSGDPYEQYF
>TRBD2|TRBJ2-1|TRBV5-1|.
TGCGCCAGCAGCTTAGGGCTAGCGGGGGTTACTGAGCAGTTCTTC
CASSLGLAGVTEQFF
>TRBD2|TRBJ2-2|TRBV4-1|.
TGCGCCAGCAGCCTTCGATCCGGGACTAGTTCTCGGTCCGGGGAGCTGTTTTTT
CASSLRSGTSSRSGELFF
>TRBD1|TRBJ1-6|TRBV7-9|.
TGTGCCAGCAGCTTAGCCAAGACAGGGAACTCTTCACCCCTCCACTTT
CASSLAKTGNSSPLHF
>TRBD2|TRBJ2-4|TRBV7-9|.
TGTGCCAGCAGTAATGCGGGGGGAACGGCCAAAAACATTCAGTACTTC
CASSNAGGTAKNIQYF
>.|TRBJ2-4|TRBV27|.
TGTGCCCGCCGGGCGGACAGCCCGTACTTC
CARRADSPYF
>TRBD2|TRBJ2-7|TRBV4-2|.
TGTGCCAGCAGCCAAATGGGACTAGCGGGAGGCTACGAGCAGTACTTC
CASSQMGLAGGYEQYF
>.|TRBJ2-1|TRBV4-2|.
TGTGCCAGCAGCCAAGCTACTAGTTCTGGGGAGCAGTTCTTC
CASSQATSSGEQFF
>.|TRBJ2-3|TRBV4-2|.
TGTGCCAGCTGCGGCTTAGCGGACGCTAGCACAGATACGCAGTATTTT
CASCGLADASTDTQYF
>.|TRBJ2-3|TRBV6-6|.
TGTGCCAGCGGCCCAGATACGCAGTATTTT
CASGPDTQYF
>.|TRBJ2-7|TRBV28|.
TGTGCCAGCAGCTACAGGGAGTACGAGCAGTACTTC
CASSYREYEQYF
>.|TRBJ2-1|TRBV18|.
TGTGCCAGCTCACTAAGTCCGCCCTACGGGGAGCAGTTCTTC
CASSLSPPYGEQFF
>.|TRBJ2-7|TRBV5-8|.
TGTGCCAGCACCACGAGGTACGAGCAGTACTTC
CASTTRYEQYF
>TRBD1|TRBJ2-2|TRBV10-3|.
TGTGCCATCAATCCGGGACAGAGGAACACCGGGGAGCTGTTTTTT
CAINPGQRNTGELFF
>.|TRBJ2-5|TRBV27|.
TGTGCCAGCAGCCCTTTAACGGCGGGGGAGACCCAGTACTTC
CASSPLTAGETQYF
>.|TRBJ2-1|TRBV18|.
TGTGCCAGCTCACCCAGGGCCCCGGGGAGCGAGCAGTTCTTC
CASSPRAPGSEQFF
>TRBD2|TRBJ2-5|TRBV7-9|.
TGTGCCAGCAGCACCACTAGCGGGGGGGCGAGCGAGACCCAGTACTTC
CASSTTSGGASETQYF
>TRBD1|TRBJ2-5|TRBV30|.
TGTGCCTGGAGTGTTAGGGGGCTGTACCAAGAGACCCAGTACTTC
CAWSVRGLYQETQYF
>.|TRBJ2-7|TRBV5-1|.
TGCGCCAGCAGCTCGGGTTACGAGCAGTACTTC
CASSSGYEQYF
>TRBD2|TRBJ2-1|TRBV2|once
TGTGCCAGCAGTGAAGCGCTAACTAGCGGGGGGGCGATCCCCTACAATGAGCAGTTCTTC
CASSEALTSGGAIPYNEQFF
>.|TRBJ2-7|TRBV27|.
TGTGCCAGCAGTTTGGCCGGGGATGGTGTCGAGCAGTACTTC
CASSLAGDGVEQYF
>.|TRBJ1-1|TRBV4-1|.
TGCGCCAGCAGCCAAGTAAGGGACAAGAGGACTGAAGCTTTCTTT
CASSQVRDKRTEAFF
>.|TRBJ2-2|TRBV7-9|.
TGTGCCAGCAGCTTCAAGGACAGTTCCGGGGAGCTGTTTTTT
CASSFKDSSGELFF
>.|TRBJ1-1|TRBV29-1|.
TGCAGCGTTGGAGGGATCGCTGAAGCTTTCTTT
CSVGGIAEAFF
>TRBD2|TRBJ2-7|TRBV9|.
TGTGCCAGCAGCTCCCCGACGAGGGGGAGCGGGGGAATCGAGCAGTACTTC
CASSSPTRGSGGIEQYF
>TRBD2|TRBJ2-5|TRBV29-1|.
TGCAGCGCCCGGCGGGGGGAGGTAGAGACCCAGTACTTC
CSARRGEVETQYF
>.|TRBJ2-4|TRBV14|few
TGTGCCAGCAGCCATGCTAGCCGCAGCCTTCAGTACTTC
CASSHASRSLQYF
>TRBD2|TRBJ2-7|TRBV6-1|.
TGTGCCAGCAGTGAAGATAGCGGGGGGGCAGCCTACGAGCAGTACTTC
CASSEDSGGAAYEQYF
>TRBD2|TRBJ2-1|TRBV5-6|.
TGTGCCAGCAGCTTGATTCGCGGGGGACACAATGAGCAGTTCTTC
CASSLIRGGHNEQFF
>TRBD1|TRBJ2-3|TRBV4-3|.
TGCGCCAGCAGCCCCGGACAGGGGATGTATACGCAGTATTTT
CASSPGQGMYTQYF
>.|TRBJ1-1|TRBV29-1|.
TGCAGCGTTGAGGGAGAAGTCCCGAATGAAGCTTTCTTT
CSVEGEVPNEAFF
>.|TRBJ1-1|TRBV27|.
TGTGCCAGCTCTCCTCGGGGGGCGGGTACTGAAGCTTTCTTT
CASSPRGAGTEAFF
>.|TRBJ1-6|TRBV27|once
TGTGCCAGCAGTTGGGGGGCCAATTCACCCCTCCACTTT
CASSWGANSPLHF
>.|TRBJ2-3|TRBV28|.
TGTGCCAGCAGTTTCGGGGAAATGGGAGATACGCAGTATTTT
CASSFGEMGDTQYF
>TRBD2|TRBJ2-5|TRBV5-1|.
TGCGCCAGCAGCATGGGACTAGCGGGGGGCCAGGAAGAGACCCAGTACTTC
CASSMGLAGGQEETQYF
>.|TRBJ2-7|TRBV5-4|.
TGTGCCAGCAGCTTGGGGTTGCAGTACGAGCAGTACTTC
CASSLGLQYEQYF
>.|TRBJ2-4|TRBV5-5|.
TGTGCCAGCAGCTGGGGAGGAGACATTCAGTACTTC
CASSWGGDIQYF
>.|TRBJ2-1|TRBV4-1|.
TGCGCCAGCAGCCAAGTTGGGGACGGCTACAATGAGCAGTTCTTC
CASSQVGDGYNEQFF
>.|TRBJ2-2|TRBV27|.
TGTGCCAGCAGTCCGAGCACCGGGGAGCTGTTTTTT
CASSPSTGELFF
>.|TRBJ2-5|TRBV9|.
TGTGCCAGCAGCGTAGACGTCTCACAAGAGACCCAGTACTTC
CASSVDVSQETQYF
>.|TRBJ2-1|TRBV29-1|.
TGCAGCGTTGATGGCGGAACATCAACCAGCTCCTACAATGAGCAGTTCTTC
CSVDGGTSTSSYNEQFF
>TRBD1|TRBJ2-7|TRBV4-2|.
TGTGCCAGCAGCCAACTTCCGGGACAGGGAAGCCACGAGCAGTACTTC
CASSQLPGQGSHEQYF
>.|TRBJ2-1|TRBV11-2|.
TGTGCCAGCAGCGGGGGATACAATGAGCAGTTCTTC
CASSGGYNEQFF
>.|TRBJ2-6|TRBV27|.
TGTGCCAGCAGTTTGGCTGGGGCCAACGTCCTGACTTTC
CASSLAGANVLTF
>.|TRBJ2-1|TRBV5-6|.
TGTGCCAGCTCTACCCGCGGCGATGAGCAGTTCTTC
CASSTRGDEQFF
>.|TRBJ1-2|TRBV7-8|.
TGTGCCAGCAGCCCGGACCGCGCCAGCCATACCTACACCTTC
CASSPDRASHTYTF
>TRBD1|TRBJ2-7|TRBV2|.
TGTGCCAGCAGTGCGACAGGGGGCGCCGAGCAGTACTTC
CASSATGGAEQYF
>.|TRBJ2-3|TRBV27|.
TGTGCCAGCTCCCTATGGCCCGCAGATACGCAGTATTTT
CASSLWPADTQYF
>.|TRBJ2-7|TRBV4-3|.
TGCGCCAGCAGCCAAGATGGCGGGGTTACCTACGAGCAGTACTTC
CASSQDGGVTYEQYF
>TRBD1|TRBJ2-7|TRBV9|.
TGTGCCAGCAGCCCTTGGACAGGGAACTACGAGCAGTACTTC
CASSPWTGNYEQYF
>.|TRBJ1-1|TRBV25-1|once
TGTGCCAGCAATAGGGACCAAGGTCACACTGAAGCTTTCTTT
CASNRDQGHTEAFF